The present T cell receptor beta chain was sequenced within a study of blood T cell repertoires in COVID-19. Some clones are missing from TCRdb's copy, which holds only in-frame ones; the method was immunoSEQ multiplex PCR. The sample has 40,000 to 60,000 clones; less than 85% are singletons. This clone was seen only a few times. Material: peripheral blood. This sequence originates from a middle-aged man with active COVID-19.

CDR3 bases: TGTGCCAGTAGTTTGGGGACAGGGGGCTTATCACCCCTCCACTTT. Translating it yields CASSLGTGGLSPLHF. The V and J genes are TRBV19 and TRBJ1-6, with 12 bases fitting TRBD1. Trimming took 5 bases from V and 10 from J; bases not matched to a gene: 6. Germline CDR1 is LNHDA and CDR2 is SQIVND (reference sequence). There are 15 residues in the CDR3.